This T cell receptor beta chain appears in the sequencing data of a study of cytomegalovirus exposure and HLA in healthy donors. Study observations and caveats: Some TCR beta chains (around 160 of them) were listed as cytomegalovirus-associated. There were some V segments, including TRBV6-2 and TRBV6-3, excluded as indistinguishable.

Of note for this clone: The target antigen is unknown.

Nominally healthy donors provided the samples, though records likely missed some immune exposures. Losses at the gene ends were 7 bases for V and 14 bases for J; bases not matched to a gene: 17. Germline lookup yields CDR1 LNHDA and CDR2 SQIVND (reference sequence). This CDR3 has 16 residues. Both 60 Vbeta primers and 13 Jbeta primers went into the PCR. Using immunoSEQ multiplex PCR, the repertoire was profiled, and TCRdb retains in-frame clones only, with some absent. The sample totals some 140,000 clones. Sequencing was done on a sample of PBMCs. This receptor was obtained from an older woman in good health and CMV-seronegative. The J gene is TRBJ1-6, the V gene TRBV19, with 10 bases identical to TRBD1. CDR3 sequence (DNA): TGTGCCAGTACCTCCCCAATCCGGGACAGGGGAAGGGCCCTCCACTTT. It encodes CASTSPIRDRGRALHF.